The entry below describes one TCR beta chain. As originally analysed: The authors estimated nucleated cell counts from reference gene primer amplification. Libraries were prepared by immunoSEQ multiplex PCR; TCRdb keeps only in-frame clonotypes and omits some of them. Clone size and the V and J calls come from that table; the DNA yielded D and trimming. The sample carries more than 80,000 clones, 86% recorded once. The data were obtained in a study of blood T cell repertoires in COVID-19. Study information: Sites in the United States, Italy and Spain provided acute and convalescent COVID-19 samples. The analysed material was cDNA or gDNA that came from T cells, B-cell-depleted T cells, or PBMCs.

The V and J ends lost 3 bases and 7 bases respectively, with 9 bases between them. From germline, CDR1 is SNHLY and CDR2 FYNNEI. This CDR3 spans 12 amino acids. The genes are TRBV2 and TRBJ2-5, with D perhaps TRBD1 (6 bases). This TCR was recovered from an elderly man with acute or convalescent COVID-19. Source material: peripheral blood. CDR3 amino acids: CASSDEGGTQYF. The CDR3 nucleotides are TGTGCCAGCAGTGATGAAGGGGGGACCCAGTACTTC.